The clone carrying this TCR beta chain appeared many times. Its antigen is undetermined. Germline CDR1 and CDR2: MDHEN and SYDVKM. The CDR3 totals 11 residues. Trimming pared 5 bases from V and 8 bases from J, leaving 9 bases between. Individual cDNA molecules carried attached unique molecular identifiers. TCRdb passed the 5' RACE reads through MiXCR, listing each CDR3 protein once. The sample lists tens of thousands of distinct CDR3 sequences, 7.1% occurring once. This sample is drawn from a study of early T cells in non-severe SARS-CoV-2 infection. Turning to the study itself: With bulk RNA from unsorted whole blood as input, sequencing yielded unpaired chains.

General study results and limits: Clonotype matching in VDJdb favored anti-spike CD8 responses and did not capture private and CD4 specificities.

This sequence was found in an adult who was a healthcare worker with PCR-confirmed SARS-CoV-2 infection or an uninfected control (not recorded which). This material consisted of whole blood, taken at baseline. The chain uses TRBV28 and TRBJ1-1, with a possible D match to TRBD1 (5 bases). The CDR3: CASSNRQEAFF. The CDR3 bases are TGTGCCAGCAGTAACCGACAGGAAGCTTTCTTT.